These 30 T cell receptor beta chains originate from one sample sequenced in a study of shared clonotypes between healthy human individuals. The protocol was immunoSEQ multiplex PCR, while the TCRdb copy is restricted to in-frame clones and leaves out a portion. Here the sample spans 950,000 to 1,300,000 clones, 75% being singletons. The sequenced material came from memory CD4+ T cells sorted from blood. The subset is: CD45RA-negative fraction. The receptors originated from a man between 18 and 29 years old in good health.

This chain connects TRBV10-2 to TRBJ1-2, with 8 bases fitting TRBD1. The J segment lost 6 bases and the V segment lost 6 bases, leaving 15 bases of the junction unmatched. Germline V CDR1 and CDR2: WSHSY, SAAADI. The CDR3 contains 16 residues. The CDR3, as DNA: TGCGCCAGCAGAAAAACCAGGACAGGGAGTCCGGATGGCTACACCTTC. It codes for CASRKTRTGSPDGYTF.

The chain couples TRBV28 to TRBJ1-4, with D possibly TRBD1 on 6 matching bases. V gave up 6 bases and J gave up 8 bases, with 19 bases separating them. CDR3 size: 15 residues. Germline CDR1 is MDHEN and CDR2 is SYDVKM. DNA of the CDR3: TGTGCCAGCAGAGACGGGGACACACTTAGAGAAAAACTGTTTTTT. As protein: CASRDGDTLREKLFF.

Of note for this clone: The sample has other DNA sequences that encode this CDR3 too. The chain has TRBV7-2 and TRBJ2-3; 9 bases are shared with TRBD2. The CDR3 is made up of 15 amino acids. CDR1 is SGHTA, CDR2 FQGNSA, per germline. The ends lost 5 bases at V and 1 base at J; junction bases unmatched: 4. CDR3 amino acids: CASSLAGGRTDTQYF. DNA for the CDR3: TGTGCCAGCAGCCTCGCGGGGGGGCGCACAGATACGCAGTATTTT. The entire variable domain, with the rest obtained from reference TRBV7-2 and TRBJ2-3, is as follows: GAGVSQSPSNKVTEKGKDVELRCDPISGHTALYWYRQSLGQGLEFLIYFQGNSAPDKSGLPSDRFSAERTGGSVSTLTIQRTQQEDSAVYLCASSLAGGRTDTQYFGPGTRLTVL.

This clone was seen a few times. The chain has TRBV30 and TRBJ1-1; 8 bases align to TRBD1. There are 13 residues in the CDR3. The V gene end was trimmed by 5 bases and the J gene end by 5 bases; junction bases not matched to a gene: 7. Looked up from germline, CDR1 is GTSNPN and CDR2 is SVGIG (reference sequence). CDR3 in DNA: TGTGCCTGGGCCTCCGACAGGGGTACTGAAGCTTTCTTT. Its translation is CAWASDRGTEAFF.

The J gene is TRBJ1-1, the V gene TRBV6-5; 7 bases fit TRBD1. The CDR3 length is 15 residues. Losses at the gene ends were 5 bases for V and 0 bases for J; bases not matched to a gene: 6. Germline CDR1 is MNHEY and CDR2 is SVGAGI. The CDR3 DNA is TGTGCCAGCAGTCCGAGGGGGCCGATGAACACTGAAGCTTTCTTT. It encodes CASSPRGPMNTEAFF.

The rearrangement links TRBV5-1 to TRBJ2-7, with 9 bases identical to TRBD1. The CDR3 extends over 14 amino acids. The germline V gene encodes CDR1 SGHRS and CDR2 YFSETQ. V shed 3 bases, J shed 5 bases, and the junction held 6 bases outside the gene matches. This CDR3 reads CASSSRDRDDEQYF. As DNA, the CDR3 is TGCGCCAGCAGCTCCCGGGACAGGGATGACGAGCAGTACTTC.

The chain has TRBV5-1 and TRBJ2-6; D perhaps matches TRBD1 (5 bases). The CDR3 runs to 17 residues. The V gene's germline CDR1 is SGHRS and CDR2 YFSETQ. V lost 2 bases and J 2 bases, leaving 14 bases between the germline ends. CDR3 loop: CASSFTGPMAGANVLTF. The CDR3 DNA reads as TGCGCCAGCAGCTTCACAGGACCTATGGCTGGGGCCAACGTCCTGACTTTC.

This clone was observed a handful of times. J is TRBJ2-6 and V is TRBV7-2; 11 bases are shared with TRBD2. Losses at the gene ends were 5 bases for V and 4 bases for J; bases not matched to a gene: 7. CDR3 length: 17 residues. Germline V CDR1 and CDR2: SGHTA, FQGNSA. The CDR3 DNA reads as TGTGCCAGCAGCCCAGAGGGACTAGCGGTAGGGGCCAACGTCCTGACTTTC. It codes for CASSPEGLAVGANVLTF.

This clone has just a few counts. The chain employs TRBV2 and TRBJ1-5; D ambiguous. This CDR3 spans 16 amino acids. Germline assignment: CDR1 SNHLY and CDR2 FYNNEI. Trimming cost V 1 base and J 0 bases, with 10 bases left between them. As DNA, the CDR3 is TGTGCCAGCAGTGAAGGGAGGGATTATAGCAATCAGCCCCAGCATTTT. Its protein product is CASSEGRDYSNQPQHF.

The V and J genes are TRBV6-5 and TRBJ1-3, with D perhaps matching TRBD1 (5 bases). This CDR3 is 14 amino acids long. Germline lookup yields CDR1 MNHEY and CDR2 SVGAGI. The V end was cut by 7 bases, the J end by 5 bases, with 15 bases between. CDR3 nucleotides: TGTGCCAGCAACTCTGGGGACGGACGAAACACCATATATTTT. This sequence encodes CASNSGDGRNTIYF.

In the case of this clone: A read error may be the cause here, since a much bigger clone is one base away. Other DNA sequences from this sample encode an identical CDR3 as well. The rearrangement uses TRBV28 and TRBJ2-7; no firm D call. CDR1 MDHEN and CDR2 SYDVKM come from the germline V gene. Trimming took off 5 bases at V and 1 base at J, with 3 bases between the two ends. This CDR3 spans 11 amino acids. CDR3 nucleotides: TGTGCCAGCAGTCATTCCTACGAGCAGTACTTC. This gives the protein CASSHSYEQYF.

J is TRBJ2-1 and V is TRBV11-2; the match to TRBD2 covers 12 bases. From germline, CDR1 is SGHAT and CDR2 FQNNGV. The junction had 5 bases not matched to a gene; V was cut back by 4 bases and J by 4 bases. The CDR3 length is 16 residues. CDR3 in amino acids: CASSSTLAGGYNEQFF. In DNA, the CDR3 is TGTGCCAGCAGCTCCACACTAGCGGGAGGATACAATGAGCAGTTCTTC.

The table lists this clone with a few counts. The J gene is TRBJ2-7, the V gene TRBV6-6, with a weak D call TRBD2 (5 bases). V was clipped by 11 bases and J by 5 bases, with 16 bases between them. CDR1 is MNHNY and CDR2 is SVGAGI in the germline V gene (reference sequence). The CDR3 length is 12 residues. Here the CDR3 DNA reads TGTGCCGCTAGTAAGCTAGCCGACGAGCAGTACTTC. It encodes CAASKLADEQYF.

CDR3 bases: TGTGCCAGCTGGCAGGTTCGATACGAGCAGTACTTC. Its translation is CASWQVRYEQYF. This chain uses TRBV27 with TRBJ2-7; D is unresolved. Germline V CDR1 and CDR2: MNHEY, SMNVEV (reference sequence). The CDR3 totals 12 residues. V gave up 8 bases and J gave up 4 bases, with 12 bases separating them.

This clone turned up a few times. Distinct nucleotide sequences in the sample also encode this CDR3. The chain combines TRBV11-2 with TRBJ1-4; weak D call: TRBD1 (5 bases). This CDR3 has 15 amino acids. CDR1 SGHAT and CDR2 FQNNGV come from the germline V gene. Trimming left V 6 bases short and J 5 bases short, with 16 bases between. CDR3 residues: CASSSAGGTNEKLFF. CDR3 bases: TGTGCCAGCAGTTCGGCCGGGGGGACCAATGAAAAACTGTTTTTT. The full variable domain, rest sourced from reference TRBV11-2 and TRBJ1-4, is EAGVAQSPRYKIIEKRQSVAFWCNPISGHATLYWYQQILGQGPKLLIQFQNNGVVDDSQLPKDRFSAERLKGVDSTLKIQPAKLEDSAVYLCASSSAGGTNEKLFFGSGTQLSVL.

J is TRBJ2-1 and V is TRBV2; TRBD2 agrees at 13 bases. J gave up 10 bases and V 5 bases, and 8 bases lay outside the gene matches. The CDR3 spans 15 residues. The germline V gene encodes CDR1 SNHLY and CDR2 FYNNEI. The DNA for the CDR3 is TGTGCCAGCAGTCCAGGACTAGCGGGAGTTGAGGAGCAGTTCTTC. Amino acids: CASSPGLAGVEEQFF.

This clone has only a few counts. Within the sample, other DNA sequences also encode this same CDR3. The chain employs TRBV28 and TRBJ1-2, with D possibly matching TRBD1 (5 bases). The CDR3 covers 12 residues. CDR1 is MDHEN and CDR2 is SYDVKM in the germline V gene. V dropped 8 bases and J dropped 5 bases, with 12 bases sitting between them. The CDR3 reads CASGGARYGYTF. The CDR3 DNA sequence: TGTGCCAGCGGAGGGGCCAGATATGGCTACACCTTC.

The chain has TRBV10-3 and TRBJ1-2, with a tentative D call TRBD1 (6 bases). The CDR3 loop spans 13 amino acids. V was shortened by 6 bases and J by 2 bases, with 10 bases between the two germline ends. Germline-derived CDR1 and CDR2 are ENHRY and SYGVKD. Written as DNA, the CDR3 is TGTGCCATCAGGGGGACAACCAACTATGGCTACACCTTC. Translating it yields CAIRGTTNYGYTF.

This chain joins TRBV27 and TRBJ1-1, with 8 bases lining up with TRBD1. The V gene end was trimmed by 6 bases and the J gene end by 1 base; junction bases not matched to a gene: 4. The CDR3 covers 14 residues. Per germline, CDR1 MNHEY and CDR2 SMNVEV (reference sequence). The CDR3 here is CASSFDRGNTEAFF. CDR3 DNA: TGTGCCAGCAGCTTCGACAGGGGGAACACTGAAGCTTTCTTT.

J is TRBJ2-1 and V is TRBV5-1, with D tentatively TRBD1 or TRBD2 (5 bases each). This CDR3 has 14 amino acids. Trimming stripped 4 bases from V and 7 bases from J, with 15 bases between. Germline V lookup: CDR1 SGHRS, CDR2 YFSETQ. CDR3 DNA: TGCGCCAGCAGCCCGTGGGACGGCTATAATGAGCAGTTCTTC. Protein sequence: CASSPWDGYNEQFF.

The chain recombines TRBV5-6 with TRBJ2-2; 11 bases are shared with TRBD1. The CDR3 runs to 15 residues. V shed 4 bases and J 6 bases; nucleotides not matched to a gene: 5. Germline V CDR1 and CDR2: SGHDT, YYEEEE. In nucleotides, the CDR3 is TGTGCCAGCAGCCTCCGGGACAGGGGGGCCGGGGAGCTGTTTTTT. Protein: CASSLRDRGAGELFF.

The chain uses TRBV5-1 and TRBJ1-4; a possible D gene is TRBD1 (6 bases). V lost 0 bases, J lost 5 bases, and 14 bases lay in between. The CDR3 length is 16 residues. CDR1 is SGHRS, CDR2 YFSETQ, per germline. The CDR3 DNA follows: TGCGCCAGCAGCTTGGCGGTTGGACAGAAGAATGAAAAACTGTTTTTT. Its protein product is CASSLAVGQKNEKLFF.

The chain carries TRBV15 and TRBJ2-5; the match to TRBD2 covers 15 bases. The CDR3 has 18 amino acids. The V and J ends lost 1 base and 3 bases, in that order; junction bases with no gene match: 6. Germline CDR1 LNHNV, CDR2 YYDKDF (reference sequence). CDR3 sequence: CATSRGGLAGGLKETQYF. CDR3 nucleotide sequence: TGTGCCACCAGCAGAGGAGGACTAGCGGGGGGGCTGAAAGAGACCCAGTACTTC.

In DNA, the CDR3 is TGTGCCAGCAATCAGAGAGGTGAAAAACTGTTTTTT. It translates to CASNQRGEKLFF. This chain connects TRBV2 to TRBJ1-4; no clear D gene. Trimming took off 7 bases at V and 7 bases at J, with 10 bases between the two ends. Germline V gene sequence: CDR1 SNHLY, CDR2 FYNNEI. The CDR3 is made up of 12 amino acids.

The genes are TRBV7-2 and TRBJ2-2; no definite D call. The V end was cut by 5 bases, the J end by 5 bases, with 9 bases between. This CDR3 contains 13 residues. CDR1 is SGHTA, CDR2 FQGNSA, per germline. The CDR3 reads CASSREETGELFF. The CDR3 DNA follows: TGTGCCAGCAGCAGAGAGGAGACCGGGGAGCTGTTTTTT.

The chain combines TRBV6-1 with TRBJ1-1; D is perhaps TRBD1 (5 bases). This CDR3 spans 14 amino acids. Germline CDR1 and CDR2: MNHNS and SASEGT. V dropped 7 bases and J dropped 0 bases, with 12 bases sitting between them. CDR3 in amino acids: CASMGGALNTEAFF. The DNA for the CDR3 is TGTGCCAGCATGGGAGGGGCCCTGAACACTGAAGCTTTCTTT.

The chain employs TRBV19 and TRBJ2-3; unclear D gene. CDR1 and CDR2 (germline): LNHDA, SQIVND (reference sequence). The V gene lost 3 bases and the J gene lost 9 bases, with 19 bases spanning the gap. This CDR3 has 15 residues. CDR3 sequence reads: CASSMELVSSRTQYF. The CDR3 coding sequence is TGTGCCAGTAGTATGGAGCTAGTATCATCACGGACGCAGTATTTT.

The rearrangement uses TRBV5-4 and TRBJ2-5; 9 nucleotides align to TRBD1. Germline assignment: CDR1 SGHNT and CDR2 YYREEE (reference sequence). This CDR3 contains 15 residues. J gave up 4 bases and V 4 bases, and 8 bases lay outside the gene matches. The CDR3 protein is CASSDRTGEGETQYF. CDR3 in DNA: TGTGCCAGCAGCGACCGGACAGGGGAGGGAGAGACCCAGTACTTC.

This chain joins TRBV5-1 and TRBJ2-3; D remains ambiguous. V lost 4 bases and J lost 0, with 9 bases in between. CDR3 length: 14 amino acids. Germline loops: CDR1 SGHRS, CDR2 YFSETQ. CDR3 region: CASSPPTSTDTQYF. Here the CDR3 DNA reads TGCGCCAGCAGCCCACCAACTAGCACAGATACGCAGTATTTT.

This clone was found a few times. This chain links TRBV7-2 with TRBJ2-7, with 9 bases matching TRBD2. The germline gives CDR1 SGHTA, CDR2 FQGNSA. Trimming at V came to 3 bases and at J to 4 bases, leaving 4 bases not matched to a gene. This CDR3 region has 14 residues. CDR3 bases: TGTGCCAGCAGCTTGGAAAGCGGGAGGTACGAGCAGTACTTC. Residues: CASSLESGRYEQYF.